This TCR beta chain originates from a study of blood T cells in healthy people across ages. Drawn from each donor were 8.5 to 10 milliliters of peripheral blood. A minimum of 6 micrograms of total RNA was extracted per sample. This CDR3 is 14 amino acids long. The germline gives CDR1 MNHNY, CDR2 SVGAGI (reference sequence). V was cut by 6 bases and J by 1 base, with 13 bases left in between. This clonotype appeared a few times. The antigen remains unidentified. With a J-beta primer mix and a sample-barcoded 5' primer, a second PCR ran about 7 to 12 cycles. TCRdb reanalysed the 5' RACE reads using MiXCR and keeps one entry per CDR3 protein. This sample has about 1.8 million distinct CDR3 sequences, with around half found just once. Study results and caveats: Diversity was higher, and naive CD4+ cells more numerous, in long-lived donors than in aged donors. Naive T cell percentage by flow cytometry tracked strongly with beta diversity.

Source material: blood. J is TRBJ2-7 and V is TRBV6-6, with D unclear. The TCR was taken from a woman aged 35 to 49 in good health. CDR3 coding DNA: TGTGCCAGCAGCCCGAATGAGGCTTCCTACGAGCAGTACTTC. It translates to CASSPNEASYEQYF.